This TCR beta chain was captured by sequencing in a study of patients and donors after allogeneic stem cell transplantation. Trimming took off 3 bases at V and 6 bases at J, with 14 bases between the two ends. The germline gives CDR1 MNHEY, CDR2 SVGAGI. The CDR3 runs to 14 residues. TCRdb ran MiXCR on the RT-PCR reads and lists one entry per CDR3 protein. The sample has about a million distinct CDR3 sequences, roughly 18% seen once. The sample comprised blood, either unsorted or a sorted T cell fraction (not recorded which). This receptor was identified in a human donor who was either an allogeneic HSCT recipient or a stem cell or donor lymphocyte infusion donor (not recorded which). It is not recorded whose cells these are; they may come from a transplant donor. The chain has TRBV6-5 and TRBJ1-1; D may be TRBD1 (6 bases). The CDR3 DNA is TGTGCCAGCAGTTATCTTCAGGGGAGGTCTGAAGCTTTCTTT. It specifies CASSYLQGRSEAFF.